This T cell receptor (beta chain) emerged from a study of blood T cell repertoires in COVID-19 (dated by TCRdb to 2019 to 2021). Study-wide context: The collaborator samples originated in the United States, Italy and Spain and spanned the acute and convalescent phases of COVID-19. The prospective study material was composed of cDNA or gDNA derived from T cells, B-cell-depleted T cells, or PBMCs. Subjects who had been exposed to COVID-19, were actively infected with it, or had recovered from it provided the deeply sampled blood TCRbeta repertoires that made up the dataset. The repertoires were made available in a free public database intended to serve as a resource for research on the immune response to SARS-CoV-2. The samples were drawn from the first 160 participants of the ongoing ImmuneRACE study and from 1,254 subjects provided by 6 global collaborators. The sample metadata nearly always contained a de-identified subject ID, COVID-19 status, age in years and sex. Where HLA class I and class II types were available, the types were taken from metadata supplied by the sample provider, not from assay-based typing. Broader findings and caveats from the paper: The amount of clinical and demographic metadata varied by source and participant and was provided uncurated.

A second Seattle source provided samples from volunteer blood donors who had recovered from COVID-19. Whole blood was collected in K2EDTA tubes by collaborating institutions according to the institutions' own protocols. For TCRbeta analysis, collaborators shipped samples in one of three forms: frozen whole blood, isolated PBMCs, or DNA extracted from either of those sample types. Notes on this clone: Its target antigen remains unknown. Base qualities were left out, and no much larger clone turns up one base away.

TCRbeta CDR3 regions were amplified from genomic DNA by means of the immunoSEQ Assay, a bias-controlled multiplex PCR. As for the original processing: Within the assay, amplification of reference gene primers was used to estimate how many nucleated cells each sample contained. Sequence reads were collapsed and filtered to measure the absolute abundance of every unique TCRbeta CDR3 rearrangement. Productive Simpson clonality was computed per sample as the square root of Simpson's diversity index over productive rearrangements. Entries here come from immuneACCESS through TCRdb and include only in-frame sequences with V and J called. Some clones fail to appear in such tables; in the studies checked, an unresolved V gene covers under half of the shortfall, and the cause of the remainder is unknown. That table furnishes V, J and clone size, whereas the DNA furnished D and trimming. The sample table holds over 200,000 clones, of which around 90% were seen once. Of the sample, 5.5% to 6.5% is held by the ten largest clones.

Sequenced material: peripheral blood. The sequence was obtained from a man between 60 and 70 years old who had recovered from COVID-19.

DNA sequence: TGTGCCAGCTCTGCCAAACTAGGAGGGTTGAGCGAGCAGTACTTC. Its coded protein is CASSAKLGGLSEQYF. This receptor chain uses TRBV5-4 and TRBJ2-7; TRBD2 might be the D gene, on 6 matching bases. Including cysteine and phenylalanine, the CDR3 has 15 amino acids. This entry keeps only the CDR3 DNA: 45 bases, framed from base 1. The germline V gene (reference sequence) supplies CDR1 SGHNT and CDR2 YYREEE. The junction shows trimming of 7 bases on V and 6 bases on J, plus 23 bases between the germline ends.